This T cell receptor (beta chain) appears in the sequencing data of a study of shared clonotypes between healthy human individuals. V lost 0 bases, J lost 1 base, and 1 base stayed unmatched. CDR3 length: 14 residues. Germline V lookup: CDR1 SGDLS, CDR2 YYNGEE. Naive CD8 cells lacked CD45RO, underwent positive selection for CCR7 and left out terminally differentiated effector memory CD45RA+ cells. The data were produced by immunoSEQ multiplex PCR, yet TCRdb's version contains in-frame clones alone and is incomplete. The table records millions of clones, about 95% of them present only once. A note on this clone: This specimen includes other DNA sequences encoding the same CDR3.

Specimen: naive CD8+ T cells sorted from blood. The V gene is TRBV9, the J gene TRBJ2-7; TRBD2 matches 7 bases. This TCR was recovered from a man younger than 35 in good health. CDR3: CASSVDSGSYEQYF. The CDR3 DNA follows: TGTGCCAGCAGCGTAGATAGCGGGTCCTACGAGCAGTACTTC. The whole variable domain, filled in from reference TRBV9 and TRBJ2-7, reads DSGVTQTPKHLITATGQRVTLRCSPRSGDLSVYWYQQSLDQGLQFLIQYYNGEERAKGNILERFSAQQFPDLHSELNLSSLELGDSALYFCASSVDSGSYEQYFGPGTRLTVT.